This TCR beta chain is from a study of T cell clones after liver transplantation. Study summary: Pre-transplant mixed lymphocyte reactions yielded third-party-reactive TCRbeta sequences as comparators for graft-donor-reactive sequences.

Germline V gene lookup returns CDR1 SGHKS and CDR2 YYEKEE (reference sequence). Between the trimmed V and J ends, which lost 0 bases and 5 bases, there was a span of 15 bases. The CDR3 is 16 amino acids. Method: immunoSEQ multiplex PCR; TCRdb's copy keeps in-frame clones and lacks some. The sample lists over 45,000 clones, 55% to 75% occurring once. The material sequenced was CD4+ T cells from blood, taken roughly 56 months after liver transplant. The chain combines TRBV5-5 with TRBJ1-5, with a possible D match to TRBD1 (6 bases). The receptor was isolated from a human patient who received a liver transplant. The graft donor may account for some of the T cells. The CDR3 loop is CASSLDRRTDYQPQHF. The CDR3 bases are TGTGCCAGCAGCTTGGATAGGCGGACAGATTATCAGCCCCAGCATTTT.